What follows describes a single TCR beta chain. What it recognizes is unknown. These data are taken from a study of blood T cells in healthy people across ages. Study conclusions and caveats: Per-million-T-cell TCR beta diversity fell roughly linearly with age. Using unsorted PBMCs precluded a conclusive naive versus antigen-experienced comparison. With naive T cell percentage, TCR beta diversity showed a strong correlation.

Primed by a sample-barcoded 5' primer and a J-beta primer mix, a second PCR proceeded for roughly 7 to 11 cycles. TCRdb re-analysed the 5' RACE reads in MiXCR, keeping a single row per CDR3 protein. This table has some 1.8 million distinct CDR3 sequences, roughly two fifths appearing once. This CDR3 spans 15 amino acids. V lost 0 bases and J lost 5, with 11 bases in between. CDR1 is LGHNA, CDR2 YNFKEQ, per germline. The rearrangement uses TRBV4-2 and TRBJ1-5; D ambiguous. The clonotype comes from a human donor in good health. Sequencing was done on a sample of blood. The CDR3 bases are TGTGCCAGCAGCCAAGAGGTAGAGATCGATCAGCCCCAGCATTTT. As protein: CASSQEVEIDQPQHF.